The rows below give T cell receptor beta chains drawn from one sample of a study of CD8 T cells in Susac syndrome. TCRdb re-analysed the immunoSEQ multiplex PCR reads in MiXCR, keeping a single row per CDR3 protein. The sample contains around 150,000 distinct CDR3 sequences, 95% of which appear only once. The material sequenced was CD8+ T cells from PBMCs. The receptors stem from a human donor with Susac syndrome. Both conserved end residues are part of each CDR3. Fields, in order: J gene, V gene, D gene, clone size, CDR3 DNA, CDR3 protein. A D gene is named only where the DNA matches it firmly. Clone size appears in some rows only: once, few, many, or a class for an expanded clone.

TRBJ2-7 | TRBV7-6 | - | - | TGTGCCAGCAGCTTAGAATCTACCTCCTACGAGCAGTACTTC | CASSLESTSYEQYF
TRBJ2-5 | TRBV12-3/TRBV12-4 | TRBD2 | - | TGTGCCAGCAGTTTAAGACTTGGGAGCGGGAGTCCCGAGACCCAGTACTTC | CASSLRLGSGSPETQYF
TRBJ1-1 | TRBV28 | - | - | TGTGCCAGCACCATAGACCTTACAGGGATCGACACTGAAGCTTTCTTT | CASTIDLTGIDTEAFF
TRBJ1-1 | TRBV29-1 | TRBD1 | - | TGCAGCGTGGACAGGGGTATAGACACTGAAGCTTTCTTT | CSVDRGIDTEAFF
TRBJ2-1 | TRBV29-1 | TRBD2 | - | TGCAGCGTCTTAGCGGGAGGGTACAATGAGCAGTTCTTC | CSVLAGGYNEQFF
TRBJ2-5 | TRBV3-1 | - | - | TGTGCCAGCAGCCCCCCTAACAGCGAAGAGACCCAGTACTTC | CASSPPNSEETQYF
TRBJ2-1 | TRBV29-1 | TRBD1 | - | TGCAGCGTTGAAGGAGGGGGCAACGAGCAGTTCTTC | CSVEGGGNEQFF
TRBJ2-2 | TRBV9 | - | - | TGTGCCAGCAGCGAGGCCCGTTCGGGAGCGGAGCACGGGGAGCTGTTTTTT | CASSEARSGAEHGELFF
TRBJ2-1 | TRBV7-3 | TRBD2 | - | TGTGCCAGCAGCCCGGGGGGGCCCCCCTACAATGAGCAGTTCTTC | CASSPGGPPYNEQFF
TRBJ2-3 | TRBV9 | - | - | TGTGCCAGCAGCGGGGGAACTAGCCTCACAGATACGCAGTATTTT | CASSGGTSLTDTQYF
TRBJ2-7 | TRBV20-1 | - | few | TGCAGTGCTAGACGAGGCTTGGACTACGAGCAGTACTTC | CSARRGLDYEQYF
TRBJ2-7 | TRBV7-6 | TRBD2 | - | TGTGCCAGCAGCTCAGAGACTAGCCTCTACGAGCAGTACTTC | CASSSETSLYEQYF
TRBJ2-7 | TRBV27 | - | - | TGTGCCAGCAGGCTAGTAGGGGCGGGGGAGCAGTACTTC | CASRLVGAGEQYF
TRBJ2-7 | TRBV11-2 | TRBD1 | once | TGTGCCAGCAGCTCCGGGGACAGGGGGCTCTACGAGCAGTACTTC | CASSSGDRGLYEQYF
TRBJ2-1 | TRBV11-3 | TRBD2 | - | TGTGCCAGCAGCCGGGCGACTAGCGGCGATTACAATGAGCAGTTCTTC | CASSRATSGDYNEQFF
TRBJ2-3 | TRBV6-5 | - | - | TGTGCCAGCAGTCCGGCGGCAGATACGCAGTATTTT | CASSPAADTQYF
TRBJ1-4 | TRBV7-9 | - | - | TGTGCCAGCGTTGCGACGGAGGATGAAAAACTGTTTTTT | CASVATEDEKLFF